These 32 T cell receptor beta chains were sequenced from one sample in a study of cytomegalovirus exposure and HLA in healthy donors. The PCR used 60 Vbeta and 13 Jbeta primers. Using immunoSEQ multiplex PCR, the repertoire was profiled, and TCRdb retains in-frame clones only, with some absent. Of some 160,000 clones in the sample, more than 65% were seen once. Specimen: PBMCs. The receptors were gathered from a woman between 45 and 65 years old in good health and CMV-seronegative.

The chain recombines TRBV7-6 with TRBJ2-1, with D perhaps matching TRBD2 (5 bases). The germline V and J ends were trimmed by 1 base and 6 bases, with 16 bases remaining between them. This CDR3 region has 16 residues. In germline, CDR1 is SGHVS, CDR2 FNYEAQ. The CDR3 protein is CASSLGEGLGRNEQFF. CDR3 coding DNA: TGTGCCAGCAGCTTAGGAGAGGGCTTAGGCCGCAATGAGCAGTTCTTC.

This clone was detected only once. This CDR3 is CSVEVGGHGYTF. DNA of the CDR3: TGCAGCGTTGAGGTAGGGGGCCATGGCTACACCTTC. This chain connects TRBV29-1 to TRBJ1-2; TRBD1 agrees at 7 bases. Per the germline V gene, CDR1 is SQVTM and CDR2 is ANQGSEA. CDR3 length: 12 residues. J was trimmed by 6 bases and V by 3 bases; bases with no gene match: 4.

The chain uses TRBV10-3 and TRBJ2-1; a possible D gene is TRBD1 (5 bases). The CDR3 consists of 16 residues. The germline V gene has CDR1 ENHRY and CDR2 SYGVKD. V shed 2 bases and J shed 4 bases, with 15 bases lying between them. Here the CDR3 DNA reads TGTGCCATCAGTGAGACCAGGGTAGGGTTTTACAATGAGCAGTTCTTC. Translating it yields CAISETRVGFYNEQFF.

V usage is TRBV30 and J usage is TRBJ2-7, with 14 bases matching TRBD2. Germline loops: CDR1 GTSNPN, CDR2 SVGIG (reference sequence). The trim removed 2 bases at V and 2 bases at J, leaving 14 bases unmatched. The CDR3 totals 19 residues. The CDR3 DNA is TGTGCCTGGAGTAACACCGGGACTAGCGGGAGAGCTGGAGCCTACGAGCAGTACTTC. Translated: CAWSNTGTSGRAGAYEQYF.

The genes are TRBV27 and TRBJ2-1, with 10 positions matching TRBD2. CDR1 and CDR2 (germline): MNHEY, SMNVEV (reference sequence). CDR3 length: 15 amino acids. Unmatched junction bases numbered 5, after V lost 3 bases and J lost 6 bases. In nucleotides, the CDR3 is TGTGCCAGCAGTTTTGAGCGGGGGGGCCTCAATGAGCAGTTCTTC. Its protein product is CASSFERGGLNEQFF.

The chain couples TRBV7-9 to TRBJ2-7; D gene uncertain. The V gene's germline CDR1 is SEHNR and CDR2 FQNEAQ (reference sequence). This CDR3 has 13 residues. The ends were cut back, 3 bases at V and 3 bases at J, with 9 bases in the middle. The CDR3 reads CASSFAVGYEQYF. CDR3 bases: TGTGCCAGCAGCTTTGCGGTGGGCTACGAGCAGTACTTC.

V is TRBV15 and J is TRBJ2-1; 7 bases map to TRBD2. The CDR3 loop spans 14 amino acids. V trimming: 4 bases; J trimming: 6 bases; junction bases outside the gene matches: 6. Germline lookup yields CDR1 LNHNV and CDR2 YYDKDF (reference sequence). CDR3: CATSITWEGNEQFF. CDR3 nucleotides: TGTGCCACCAGCATTACGTGGGAGGGCAATGAGCAGTTCTTC.

The CDR3 here is CATSREKQGWNEQFF. The CDR3, as DNA: TGTGCCACCAGCAGAGAGAAACAGGGATGGAATGAGCAGTTCTTC. The chain has TRBV15 and TRBJ2-1; TRBD1 might be the D (6 bases). The CDR3 consists of 15 residues. From germline, CDR1 is LNHNV and CDR2 YYDKDF (reference sequence). Trimming cost V 0 bases and J 7 bases, with 13 bases left between them.

This sequence joins TRBV7-9 and TRBJ2-1, with D maybe TRBD1 (6 bases). The CDR3 is 12 amino acids. The ends were cut back, 5 bases at V and 12 bases at J, with 14 bases in the middle. The germline V gene encodes CDR1 SEHNR and CDR2 FQNEAQ (reference sequence). The CDR3 coding sequence is TGTGCCAGCAGCCAACCGGGACAAGGGCAGTTCTTC. Translation gives CASSQPGQGQFF. The entire variable domain, with the rest obtained from reference TRBV7-9 and TRBJ2-1, is as follows: DTGVSQNPRHKITKRGQNVTFRCDPISEHNRLYWYRQTLGQGPEFLTYFQNEAQLEKSRLLSDRFSAERPKGSFSTLEIQRTEQGDSAMYLCASSQPGQGQFFGPGTRLTVL.

The V and J genes are TRBV2 and TRBJ2-7; the D gene is possibly TRBD2 (7 bases). The V end was cut by 8 bases, the J end by 5 bases, with 16 bases between. CDR1 is SNHLY, CDR2 FYNNEI, per germline. CDR3 length: 13 residues. CDR3: CASGDTGRDEQYF. DNA for the CDR3: TGTGCCAGCGGGGATACAGGGAGGGACGAGCAGTACTTC. Based on the CDR3 plus reference TRBV2 and TRBJ2-7, the full variable domain is EPEVTQTPSHQVTQMGQEVILRCVPISNHLYFYWYRQILGQKVEFLVSFYNNEISEKSEIFDDQFSVERPDGSNFTLKIRSTKLEDSAMYFCASGDTGRDEQYFGPGTRLTVT.

The chain combines TRBV4-2 with TRBJ1-1; D perhaps matches TRBD1 (5 bases). This CDR3 is 14 amino acids long. Germline CDR1 LGHNA, CDR2 YNFKEQ. The V end lost 6 bases, the J end lost 4 bases, and 15 bases lay between the germline ends. Here the CDR3 reads CASRPDRHSTEAFF. The DNA of the CDR3 is TGTGCCAGCAGGCCTGACAGACATTCCACTGAAGCTTTCTTT.

The chain joins TRBV10-3 to TRBJ2-5; 7 nucleotides agree with TRBD1. The junction had 9 bases not matched to a gene; V was cut back by 6 bases and J by 5 bases. This CDR3 region has 14 residues. The germline V gene has CDR1 ENHRY and CDR2 SYGVKD. The CDR3 here is CAISRDSVRETQYF. The CDR3 DNA sequence: TGTGCCATCAGCCGGGACAGCGTCAGGGAGACCCAGTACTTC.

The chain is built from TRBV28 and TRBJ1-1; tentative D call: TRBD1 (5 bases). The CDR3 length is 15 residues. V was trimmed by 2 bases and J by 1 base, leaving 11 bases between them. Per germline, CDR1 MDHEN and CDR2 SYDVKM. As DNA, the CDR3 is TGTGCCAGCAGTTTAAAATTCAGGGCGAACACTGAAGCTTTCTTT. It is translated as CASSLKFRANTEAFF.

The rearrangement uses TRBV28 and TRBJ2-1, with 7 nucleotides matching TRBD2. Germline V lookup: CDR1 MDHEN, CDR2 SYDVKM. The CDR3 contains 14 residues. Trimming removed 2 bases from V and 4 bases from J; junction bases left unmatched: 2. The CDR3 spells CASSLRGLYNEQFF. The CDR3 coding sequence is TGTGCCAGCAGTTTACGGGGACTATACAATGAGCAGTTCTTC.

The V and J genes are TRBV5-8 and TRBJ1-1; no clear D. Trimming removed 7 bases from V and 4 bases from J, with 11 bases in between. The CDR3 contains 12 residues. Germline CDR1 reads SGHTS; CDR2 reads YDEGEE. CDR3 region: CASPLVFTEAFF. CDR3 in DNA: TGTGCCAGCCCCCTTGTATTCACTGAAGCTTTCTTT.

This clone was detected once. The rearrangement links TRBV18 to TRBJ2-2, with 8 nucleotides matching TRBD1. The CDR3 spans 18 residues. With V trimmed by 0 bases and J by 3 bases, 9 bases remained unmatched. CDR1 is KGHSH and CDR2 is LQKENI in the germline V gene. The DNA of the CDR3 is TGTGCCAGCTCACCACCGGCCGGCGGGACAGGCGACACCGGGGAGCTGTTTTTT. Translation: CASSPPAGGTGDTGELFF.

The gene calls are TRBV5-1 and TRBJ2-7, with TRBD1 matching over 7 bases. Looked up from germline, CDR1 is SGHRS and CDR2 is YFSETQ. V lost 5 bases and J lost 10; bases outside the gene matches: 6. This CDR3 region has 11 residues. The CDR3 coding sequence is TGCGCCAGCAGTTTAGAGGGGGCACAGTACTTC. It codes for CASSLEGAQYF. Full variable domain (outside the CDR3, taken from reference TRBV5-1 and TRBJ2-7): KAGVTQTPRYLIKTRGQQVTLSCSPISGHRSVSWYQQTPGQGLQFLFEYFSETQRNKGNFPGRFSGRQFSNSRSEMNVSTLELGDSALYLCASSLEGAQYFGPGTRLTVT.

The chain combines TRBV15 with TRBJ2-7; 13 bases are a match to TRBD2. Germline V gene sequence: CDR1 LNHNV, CDR2 YYDKDF (reference sequence). The CDR3 is 14 residues long. J was trimmed by 3 bases and V by 6 bases; bases with no gene match: 2. CDR3 DNA sequence: TGTGCCACCAGAGGGACTAGCGGGATCTACGAGCAGTACTTC. Translation gives CATRGTSGIYEQYF.

This clone has only one observation. The chain links TRBV5-6 to TRBJ1-4; 11 bases line up with TRBD1. Germline CDR1 is SGHDT and CDR2 is YYEEEE. The CDR3 has 15 amino acids. V lost 0 bases, J lost 7 bases, and 2 bases stayed unmatched. CDR3 loop: CASSLVGTGGEKLFF. The CDR3 DNA reads TGTGCCAGCAGCTTGGTTGGGACAGGGGGTGAAAAACTGTTTTTT.

The V call is TRBV9, the J call TRBJ2-3; unclear D gene. Trimming cost V 4 bases and J 1 base, with 7 bases left between them. The CDR3 length is 13 residues. Looked up from germline, CDR1 is SGDLS and CDR2 is YYNGEE. As DNA, the CDR3 is TGTGCCAGCAGCCAAGAGGGCACAGATACGCAGTATTTT. Its protein is CASSQEGTDTQYF.

The chain combines TRBV10-3 with TRBJ2-7; 7 bases match TRBD1. The CDR3 spans 14 residues. V shed 8 bases and J 2 bases; nucleotides not matched to a gene: 9. Germline V gives CDR1 ENHRY, CDR2 SYGVKD. DNA of the CDR3: TGTGCCATCGGCTTGACAGGGAACCCCTACGAGCAGTACTTC. Amino acid sequence: CAIGLTGNPYEQYF.

The genes are TRBV11-2 and TRBJ1-1, with D perhaps TRBD1 (5 bases). This CDR3 has 15 amino acids. Germline V gene sequence: CDR1 SGHAT, CDR2 FQNNGV. Trimming stripped 6 bases from V and 4 bases from J, with 18 bases between. CDR3 DNA: TGTGCCAGCAGGAACCCCGGGGGGGTGCGCACTGAAGCTTTCTTT. Encoded protein: CASRNPGGVRTEAFF.

V usage is TRBV6-6 and J usage is TRBJ2-7; TRBD1 matches at 7 bases. The trim removed 5 bases at V and 3 bases at J, leaving 10 bases unmatched. Looked up from germline, CDR1 is MNHNY and CDR2 is SVGAGI (reference sequence). This CDR3 is built from 15 residues. CDR3 coding DNA: TGTGCCAGCAGTAAATACAGGGGAACGGTCTACGAGCAGTACTTC. Amino acid sequence: CASSKYRGTVYEQYF.

V is TRBV5-1 and J is TRBJ2-1; a possible D gene is TRBD2 (7 bases). The V and J ends lost 6 bases and 8 bases respectively, with 21 bases between them. Germline V gene lookup returns CDR1 SGHRS and CDR2 YFSETQ. This CDR3 spans 15 amino acids. The CDR3: CASKERGGRTDEQFF. In DNA form, the CDR3 reads TGCGCCAGCAAAGAGAGGGGGGGTCGTACCGATGAGCAGTTCTTC.

This clone came up a few times. The chain couples TRBV10-3 to TRBJ1-4; no firm D call. V lost 3 bases and J lost 1, with 12 bases in between. CDR3 size: 16 residues. Per germline, CDR1 ENHRY and CDR2 SYGVKD. As DNA, the CDR3 is TGTGCCATCAGTGATACTAGGGCTGAAACTAATGAAAAACTGTTTTTT. This codes for CAISDTRAETNEKLFF.

V and J are TRBV5-1 and TRBJ2-7, with D perhaps matching TRBD1 (6 bases). Germline values: CDR1 SGHRS, CDR2 YFSETQ. Trimming stripped 1 base from V and 6 bases from J, with 17 bases between. There are 15 residues in the CDR3. The CDR3 DNA follows: TGCGCCAGCAGCTTGAGAACAGGGTGGAGTAGCGAGCAGTACTTC. As protein: CASSLRTGWSSEQYF.

The CDR3: CASSPGQVNSPLHF. The CDR3 DNA is TGTGCCAGCAGTCCGGGACAGGTTAATTCACCCCTCCACTTT. The rearrangement links TRBV2 to TRBJ1-6, with 8 bases matching TRBD1. Unmatched junction bases numbered 3, after V lost 5 bases and J lost 6 bases. Germline CDR1 and CDR2: SNHLY and FYNNEI. This CDR3 contains 14 residues. Combining the CDR3 with reference TRBV2 and TRBJ1-6 gives the whole variable domain EPEVTQTPSHQVTQMGQEVILRCVPISNHLYFYWYRQILGQKVEFLVSFYNNEISEKSEIFDDQFSVERPDGSNFTLKIRSTKLEDSAMYFCASSPGQVNSPLHFGNGTRLTVT.

CDR3 amino acids: CASSVTSYNEQFF. The CDR3 DNA follows: TGTGCCAGCAGCGTGACATCCTACAATGAGCAGTTCTTC. The chain joins TRBV11-3 to TRBJ2-1; D unresolved. Germline assignment: CDR1 SGHNT and CDR2 YENEEA. The CDR3 covers 13 residues. The ends were cut back, 5 bases at V and 1 base at J, with 6 bases in the middle.

The V gene is TRBV28, the J gene TRBJ2-3; D is perhaps TRBD1 (5 bases). The V gene lost 6 bases and the J gene lost 1 base, with 17 bases spanning the gap. Germline CDR1 reads MDHEN; CDR2 reads SYDVKM. The CDR3 runs to 16 residues. CDR3 amino acids: CASSPKGLIGTDTQYF. The CDR3 DNA reads TGTGCCAGCAGCCCTAAGGGGTTGATCGGCACAGATACGCAGTATTTT.

The rearrangement links TRBV5-6 to TRBJ1-5; D gene ambiguous. The germline CDR1 and CDR2 sequences are SGHDT and YYEEEE. V was trimmed by 4 bases and J by 5 bases, leaving 13 bases between them. This CDR3 comprises 14 residues. The CDR3 region is CASSRRWAYQPQHF. CDR3 bases: TGTGCCAGCAGCCGGAGGTGGGCGTATCAGCCCCAGCATTTT.

The J gene is TRBJ2-7, the V gene TRBV15, with D possibly matching TRBD1 (5 bases). The V gene's germline CDR1 is LNHNV and CDR2 YYDKDF (reference sequence). V was pared by 1 base and J by 7 bases, with 14 bases between. The CDR3 loop spans 14 amino acids. Written as DNA, the CDR3 is TGTGCCACCAGCAGAGGCTCTTGGGCAGGGGAGCAGTACTTC. It encodes CATSRGSWAGEQYF.

The chain combines TRBV19 with TRBJ2-1, with no clear D. Germline V gene data show CDR1 as LNHDA and CDR2 as SQIVND (reference sequence). The V and J ends lost 2 bases and 8 bases respectively, with 16 bases between them. The CDR3 extends over 15 amino acids. The CDR3, as DNA: TGTGCCAGTAGTATATCCAAGCGAGTCACCGATGAGCAGTTCTTC. This encodes CASSISKRVTDEQFF.